Following are 28 T cell receptor beta chains from one sample sequenced in a study of blood T cell repertoires in COVID-19. The protocol was immunoSEQ multiplex PCR, while the TCRdb copy is restricted to in-frame clones and leaves out a portion. The data hold roughly 250,000 clones, with approximately 91% observed a single time. The specimen sequenced was PBMCs or T cells enriched from blood (not recorded which). These receptors were collected from a middle-aged woman with acute COVID-19.

J is TRBJ2-3 and V is TRBV24-1; 10 bases fit TRBD2. V shed 4 bases and J 4 bases; nucleotides not matched to a gene: 7. This CDR3 comprises 16 residues. Germline values: CDR1 KGHDR, CDR2 SFDVKD. As DNA, the CDR3 is TGTGCCACCAGTGAGAGGCCGGGACTAGCGTCAGATACGCAGTATTTT. Translated, it gives CATSERPGLASDTQYF.

This clone was detected only once. This chain joins TRBV5-1 and TRBJ2-5; 8 nucleotides align to TRBD2. Trimming removed 0 bases from V and 5 bases from J; junction bases left unmatched: 6. This CDR3 comprises 15 residues. Germline values: CDR1 SGHRS, CDR2 YFSETQ. The CDR3 DNA sequence: TGCGCCAGCAGCTTGGTACCTAGCGGGTCCGAGACCCAGTACTTC. Its protein product is CASSLVPSGSETQYF.

The V call is TRBV6-1, the J call TRBJ2-5, with TRBD2 matching over 10 bases. The CDR3 is made up of 17 amino acids. The germline CDR1 and CDR2 sequences are MNHNS and SASEGT. The ends lost 3 bases at V and 5 bases at J; junction bases unmatched: 12. For the CDR3, the DNA is TGTGCCAGCAGTGAGACCCTCCTAGCGGGAGTTGAGGAGACCCAGTACTTC. Translating it yields CASSETLLAGVEETQYF.

The rearrangement links TRBV3-1 (or the pseudogene TRBV3-2) to TRBJ2-1; 7 positions agree with TRBD2. Germline V gene lookup returns CDR1 LGHDT and CDR2 YNNKEL (reference sequence). J was trimmed by 9 bases and V by 1 base; bases with no gene match: 12. The CDR3 runs 16 residues. The CDR3 DNA sequence: TGTGCCAGCAGCCAAGGTCGCCGGGGGAGGGAGGGTGAGCAGTTCTTC. Translation gives CASSQGRRGREGEQFF.

Comments on this clone: Other DNA sequences in the sample encode the same CDR3. V usage is TRBV11-3 and J usage is TRBJ2-6; D perhaps matches TRBD2 (5 bases). This CDR3 is 15 amino acids long. V dropped 3 bases and J dropped 1 base, with 7 bases sitting between them. Germline CDR1 and CDR2: SGHNT and YENEEA. The CDR3 bases are TGTGCCAGCAGCTTGCGAGGGTCTGGGGCCAACGTCCTGACTTTC. Amino acid sequence: CASSLRGSGANVLTF.

The chain uses TRBV3-1 (or the pseudogene TRBV3-2) and TRBJ1-2; TRBD1 might be the D (5 bases). This CDR3 has 14 residues. From germline, CDR1 is LGHDT and CDR2 YNNKEL (reference sequence). Deletions cut 5 bases from V and 4 bases from J, with 14 bases between. The CDR3 sequence: CASSRTSNFYGYTF. The CDR3 DNA is TGTGCCAGCAGCAGGACAAGTAATTTCTATGGCTACACCTTC.

The chain carries TRBV11-3 and TRBJ2-7; the D gene is possibly TRBD1 (5 bases). Trimming cost V 0 bases and J 1 base, with 13 bases left between them. The CDR3 spans 16 residues. The germline V gene encodes CDR1 SGHNT and CDR2 YENEEA. Written as DNA, the CDR3 is TGTGCCAGCAGCTTAGATGGGGCCAGCAGGTCCTACGAGCAGTACTTC. It codes for CASSLDGASRSYEQYF.

V gene TRBV10-3 combines with J gene TRBJ2-7; 7 nucleotides match TRBD1. V shed 7 bases and J 6 bases; nucleotides not matched to a gene: 12. The germline CDR1 and CDR2 sequences are ENHRY and SYGVKD. This CDR3 contains 14 residues. The CDR3 loop is CAIKTGTLRSEQYF. The CDR3 DNA reads as TGTGCCATCAAGACAGGGACCCTCCGGAGCGAGCAGTACTTC.

The genes are TRBV11-3 and TRBJ1-2; D is possibly TRBD1 (5 bases). The V end was cut by 5 bases, the J end by 6 bases, with 25 bases between. The CDR3 sequence is 17 residues long. Germline CDR1 reads SGHNT; CDR2 reads YENEEA. Written as DNA, the CDR3 is TGTGCCAGCAGCCGGGGGTGGTCGGGCGCCGAGAAAAATGGCTACACCTTC. It codes for CASSRGWSGAEKNGYTF.

CDR3 sequence (DNA): TGTGCCAGCAGCGTAGGGGGACAGGAATATGGCTACACCTTC. This encodes CASSVGGQEYGYTF. This chain connects TRBV9 to TRBJ1-2; TRBD1 matches at 8 bases. The CDR3 has 14 amino acids. CDR1 and CDR2 from the germline V gene are SGDLS and YYNGEE. V gave up 0 bases and J gave up 5 bases; unmatched junction bases: 3.

The chain employs TRBV7-3 and TRBJ2-1; a possible D gene is TRBD2 (6 bases). Germline V gene lookup returns CDR1 SGHTA and CDR2 FQGTGA. CDR3 length: 20 residues. Trimming left V 0 bases short and J 0 bases short, with 21 bases between. The CDR3 DNA reads TGTGCCAGCAGCTTAACCTCCCGGTCGCGGGGCTTAAGCTCCTACAATGAGCAGTTCTTC. Translated, it gives CASSLTSRSRGLSSYNEQFF.

CDR3: CASSGQLNQPQHF. CDR3 DNA sequence: TGTGCCAGTAGCGGACAGCTAAATCAGCCCCAGCATTTT. This sequence joins TRBV19 and TRBJ1-5, with D perhaps matching TRBD1 (6 bases). CDR3 length: 13 residues. V dropped 6 bases and J dropped 4 bases, with 10 bases sitting between them. Per the germline V gene, CDR1 is LNHDA and CDR2 is SQIVND (reference sequence).

This sequence joins TRBV6-5 and TRBJ2-2; TRBD1 is a possible D gene (6 bases). Germline V gives CDR1 MNHEY, CDR2 SVGAGI. V was pared by 6 bases and J by 6 bases, with 11 bases between. The CDR3 covers 13 residues. The CDR3 region is CASRQGYAGELFF. The CDR3, as DNA: TGTGCCAGCAGGCAGGGGTATGCCGGGGAGCTGTTTTTT.

The CDR3 sequence is CASSQEVRGTVYGYTF. DNA of the CDR3: TGTGCCAGCAGCCAAGAGGTCAGAGGGACAGTCTATGGCTACACCTTC. The chain employs TRBV14 and TRBJ1-2; 7 positions agree with TRBD1. V dropped 0 bases and J dropped 4; count of bases not matched to a gene: 8. Germline lookup yields CDR1 SGHDN and CDR2 FVKESK. The CDR3 has 16 amino acids.

The V and J genes are TRBV12-5 and TRBJ1-1; D unclear. V lost 10 bases and J lost 5, with 23 bases in between. Germline lookup yields CDR1 LGHNT and CDR2 FRNRAP. This CDR3 comprises 15 residues. The CDR3 DNA is TGTGCTACTTTCGAGGAGCGCGGGGTTGGGACTGAAGCTTTCTTT. Translating gives CATFEERGVGTEAFF.

CDR3 bases: TGTGCCTGCGGAGCCATGGCCGCAGATACGCAGTATTTT. Translation: CACGAMAADTQYF. V gene TRBV28 combines with J gene TRBJ2-3; the D is unclear. The CDR3 covers 13 residues. V lost 11 bases to trimming and J lost 4 bases, with 16 bases between them. Germline CDR1 MDHEN, CDR2 SYDVKM.

The chain carries TRBV19 and TRBJ1-5; TRBD1 aligns across 8 bases. This CDR3 is 17 amino acids long. V was clipped by 7 bases and J by 4 bases; unmatched bases: 15. Germline V lookup: CDR1 LNHDA, CDR2 SQIVND (reference sequence). The CDR3, as DNA: TGTGCCAGTACCCCCGGTACAGGACAGGGCTTGAATCAGCCCCAGCATTTT. Translation: CASTPGTGQGLNQPQHF.

V gene TRBV5-5 combines with J gene TRBJ2-1; TRBD2 matches at 7 bases. The J segment lost 3 bases and the V segment lost 5 bases, leaving 17 bases of the junction unmatched. Germline CDR1 and CDR2: SGHKS and YYEKEE (reference sequence). This CDR3 comprises 18 residues. The CDR3 DNA reads as TGTGCCAGCAGTCCCCTTCTTTTGGGGCGGGGGAACTACAATGAGCAGTTCTTC. Residues: CASSPLLLGRGNYNEQFF.

This chain links TRBV18 with TRBJ1-2; 7 bases are shared with TRBD1. The CDR3 runs to 17 residues. V lost 5 bases and J lost 0; bases outside the gene matches: 12. Per the germline V gene, CDR1 is KGHSH and CDR2 is LQKENI. Here the CDR3 reads CASSKDGQETSNYGYTF. CDR3 DNA sequence: TGTGCCAGCTCAAAAGATGGACAGGAGACGTCTAACTATGGCTACACCTTC. The full variable domain, in which reference TRBV18 and TRBJ1-2 provide the parts outside the CDR3, is NAGVMQNPRHLVRRRGQEARLRCSPMKGHSHVYWYRQLPEEGLKFMVYLQKENIIDESGMPKERFSAEFPKEGPSILRIQQVVRGDSAAYFCASSKDGQETSNYGYTFGSGTRLTVV.

This clone was seen a single time. The V gene is TRBV6-5, the J gene TRBJ1-2; weak D call: TRBD1 (5 bases). Trimming took off 8 bases at V and 2 bases at J, with 12 bases between the two ends. In germline, CDR1 is MNHEY, CDR2 SVGAGI. The CDR3 covers 13 residues. The CDR3 protein is CASDAGGNYGYTF. The DNA of the CDR3 is TGTGCCAGCGATGCGGGGGGAAACTATGGCTACACCTTC.

This chain uses TRBV28 with TRBJ1-2, with D possibly matching TRBD1 (5 bases). V gave up 3 bases and J gave up 4 bases, with 12 bases separating them. CDR1 and CDR2 from the germline V gene are MDHEN and SYDVKM. The CDR3 extends over 14 amino acids. The CDR3 DNA reads as TGTGCCAGCAGTTTCGGGGGGATCAGCTATGGCTACACCTTC. It specifies CASSFGGISYGYTF.

This clone was recorded only once. The chain combines TRBV4-1 with TRBJ2-7, with TRBD2 identical over 7 bases. V lost 6 bases to trimming and J lost 0 bases; unmatched junction nucleotides: 8. The germline V gene encodes CDR1 MGHRA and CDR2 YSYEKL. The CDR3 is 15 residues long. The CDR3, as DNA: TGCGCCAGCAGTCGGAGCGGGGAACTCTCCTACGAGCAGTACTTC. Its translation is CASSRSGELSYEQYF.

J is TRBJ1-6 and V is TRBV28; TRBD1 matches at 7 bases. CDR1 is MDHEN, CDR2 SYDVKM, per germline. This CDR3 region has 17 residues. V lost 7 bases and J lost 4; bases outside the gene matches: 13. Here the CDR3 DNA reads TGTGCCAGCACATCCATCAAAGCAGGGGGTTATAATTCACCCCTCCACTTT. This translates into CASTSIKAGGYNSPLHF.

V usage is TRBV28 and J usage is TRBJ1-2, with D maybe TRBD1 (5 bases). Trimming stripped 2 bases from V and 0 bases from J, with 7 bases between. Germline CDR1 reads MDHEN; CDR2 reads SYDVKM. The CDR3 length is 14 residues. The CDR3 here is CASSLAGPNYGYTF. The CDR3 DNA reads TGTGCCAGCAGTTTAGCGGGGCCTAACTATGGCTACACCTTC.

This clone is a singleton in its sample. The chain combines TRBV19 with TRBJ1-4; TRBD1 matches at 11 bases. This CDR3 comprises 17 residues. Germline trimming cut 5 bases from V and 1 base from J; bases unmatched to any gene: 6. Germline values: CDR1 LNHDA, CDR2 SQIVND (reference sequence). The CDR3 sequence is CASSARTGGVTNEKLFF. The CDR3 DNA is TGTGCCAGTAGTGCCCGGACAGGGGGCGTAACTAATGAAAAACTGTTTTTT.

The V gene is TRBV19, the J gene TRBJ2-3, with 14 bases that match TRBD2. The germline V gene has CDR1 LNHDA and CDR2 SQIVND (reference sequence). With V trimmed by 8 bases and J by 4 bases, 11 bases remained unmatched. CDR3 length equals 17 residues. The CDR3 is CASEPGLAGVGADTQYF. CDR3 DNA sequence: TGTGCCAGTGAACCGGGACTAGCGGGAGTGGGCGCAGATACGCAGTATTTT.

This chain links TRBV29-1 with TRBJ1-1, with D hard to call. The CDR3 consists of 13 residues. Germline V lookup: CDR1 SQVTM, CDR2 ANQGSEA. V gave up 4 bases and J gave up 10 bases, with 19 bases separating them. This CDR3 reads CSVASTGRPGAFF. CDR3 DNA: TGCAGCGTTGCCTCGACCGGTCGCCCGGGAGCTTTCTTT.

The V and J genes are TRBV9 and TRBJ2-1, with TRBD2 identical over 8 bases. CDR1 is SGDLS and CDR2 is YYNGEE in the germline V gene. This CDR3 region has 16 residues. J gave up 0 bases and V 2 bases, and 4 bases lay outside the gene matches. CDR3 DNA: TGTGCCAGCAGCGTTAGGCTAGCGGGCTCCTACAATGAGCAGTTCTTC. Its translation: CASSVRLAGSYNEQFF.